Detailed here is one T cell receptor beta chain. At baseline, cycle 4 day 1, and cycle 7 day 1, blood was sampled. The sample is drawn from a study of OX40 agonist ivuxolimab in advanced cancers. Study information: It was ivuxolimab, an agonistic anti-OX40 (CD134) antibody, that patients were treated with.

Trimming took 5 bases from V and 7 from J, leaving 17 bases between them. This CDR3 has 14 residues. Germline CDR1 reads SGHTA; CDR2 reads FQGNSA. Repertoires were generated with immunoSEQ multiplex PCR, while TCRdb's copy carries only in-frame clones and drops some. The table lists more than 100,000 clones, around 95% of them singletons. This TCR derives from an adult with an advanced solid tumor such as melanoma, head and neck, liver or kidney cancer. The sequenced sample was CD4+ or CD8+ T cells sorted from blood, obtained in a trial of the OX40 agonist ivuxolimab. The chain is built from TRBV7-2 and TRBJ1-2; D is unresolved. The CDR3 nucleotides are TGTGCCAGCAGCCCTCTTGAGGGTTGGGGTGGCTACACCTTC. Its protein is CASSPLEGWGGYTF.